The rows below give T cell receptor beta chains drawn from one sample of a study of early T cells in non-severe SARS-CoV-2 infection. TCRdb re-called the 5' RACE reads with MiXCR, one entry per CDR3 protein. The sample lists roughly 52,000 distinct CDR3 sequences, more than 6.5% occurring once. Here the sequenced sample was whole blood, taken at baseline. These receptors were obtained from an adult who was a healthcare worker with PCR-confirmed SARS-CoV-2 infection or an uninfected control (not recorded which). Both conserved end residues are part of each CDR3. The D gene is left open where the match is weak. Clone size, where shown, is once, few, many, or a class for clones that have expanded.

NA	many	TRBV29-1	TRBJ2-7	CSVEDWNNNYEQYF	TGCAGCGTTGAAGATTGGAACAACAACTACGAGCAGTACTTC
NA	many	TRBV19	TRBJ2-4	CASSTRAPRNIQYF	TGTGCCAGTAGTACCCGGGCTCCGCGAAACATTCAGTACTTC
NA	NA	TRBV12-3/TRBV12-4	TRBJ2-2	CASSGLTGELFF	TGTGCCAGCAGTGGGCTCACCGGGGAGCTGTTTTTT
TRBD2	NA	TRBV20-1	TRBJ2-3	CSALKGGGSSNTQYF	TGCAGTGCCCTCAAGGGCGGGGGGTCTTCTAATACGCAGTATTTT
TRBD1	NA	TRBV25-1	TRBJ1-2	CASSEWTGGPSTYGYTF	TGTGCCAGCAGTGAGTGGACAGGGGGTCCCTCTACCTATGGCTACACCTTC
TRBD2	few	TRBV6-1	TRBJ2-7	CASSPLAGGFSYEQYF	TGTGCCAGCAGTCCTTTAGCGGGGGGCTTCTCCTACGAGCAGTACTTC
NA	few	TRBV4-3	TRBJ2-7	CASSQERGDYMGEQYF	TGCGCCAGCAGCCAAGAGAGGGGGGACTATATGGGAGAGCAGTACTTC
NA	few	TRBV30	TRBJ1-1	CAWFTRRTRPPEAFF	TGTGCCTGGTTTACCCGTCGGACACGGCCCCCTGAAGCTTTCTTT
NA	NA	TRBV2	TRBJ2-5	CASGGGSGETQYF	TGTGCCAGCGGTGGGGGGAGCGGGGAGACCCAGTACTTC
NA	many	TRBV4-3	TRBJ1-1	CASRQVQGSTEAFF	TGCGCCAGCAGACAGGTCCAGGGAAGCACTGAAGCTTTCTTT
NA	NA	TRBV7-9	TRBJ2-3	CASSSRVPGGDTQYF	TGTGCCAGCAGCTCCCGGGTTCCCGGGGGTGATACGCAGTATTTT
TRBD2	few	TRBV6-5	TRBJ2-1	CASSSTNSGGEQFF	TGTGCCAGCAGTTCTACGAATAGCGGGGGTGAGCAGTTCTTC
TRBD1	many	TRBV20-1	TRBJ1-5	CSASPGTVSNQPQHF	TGCAGTGCTTCTCCGGGGACAGTGAGCAATCAGCCCCAGCATTTT
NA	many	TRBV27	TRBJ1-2	CASEEEDGYTF	TGTGCCAGCGAAGAGGAGGATGGCTACACCTTC
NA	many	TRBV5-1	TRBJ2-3	CASSLDTDTQYF	TGCGCCAGCAGCTTAGACACAGATACGCAGTATTTT
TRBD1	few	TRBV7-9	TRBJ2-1	CASSQGVLSYNEQFF	TGTGCCAGCAGCCAGGGGGTCCTCTCCTACAATGAGCAGTTCTTC
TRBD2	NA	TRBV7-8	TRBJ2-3	CASSFKLAGVIDTQYF	TGTGCCAGCAGCTTCAAACTAGCGGGGGTAATAGATACGCAGTATTTT
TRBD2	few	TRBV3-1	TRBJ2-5	CASSQALWGGQETQYF	TGTGCCAGCAGCCAGGCTCTATGGGGGGGGCAAGAGACCCAGTACTTC
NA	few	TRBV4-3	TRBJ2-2	CASSQERTVTGELFF	TGCGCCAGCAGCCAAGAAAGGACAGTTACCGGGGAGCTGTTTTTT
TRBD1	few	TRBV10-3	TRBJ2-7	CATGTGGAEQYF	TGTGCCACAGGGACAGGGGGAGCCGAGCAGTACTTC
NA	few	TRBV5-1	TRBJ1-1	CASSLGVDSTEAFF	TGCGCCAGCAGCCTGGGAGTAGATTCTACTGAAGCTTTCTTT